Below are 29 T cell receptor beta chains sequenced from a single sample in a study of CD8 T cells in Susac syndrome. RNA totalling about 0.45 to 1 ug underwent reverse transcription with random hexamers. TCRdb recomputed calls from the immunoSEQ multiplex PCR reads with MiXCR, one row per CDR3 protein. Of nearly 110,000 distinct CDR3 sequences listed, approximately 93% are singletons. The sequenced sample consisted of CD8+ T cells from PBMCs. The receptors come from a human donor with Susac syndrome.

This sequence joins TRBV9 and TRBJ2-7, with 8 bases fitting TRBD1. Unmatched junction bases numbered 8, after V lost 3 bases and J lost 6 bases. Germline V lookup: CDR1 SGDLS, CDR2 YYNGEE. This CDR3 region has 14 residues. In DNA, the CDR3 is TGTGCCAGCAGCGCCCTGACAGGGGTTAGCGAGCAGTACTTC. Amino acid sequence: CASSALTGVSEQYF.

The chain recombines TRBV6-2 or TRBV6-3 with TRBJ2-7, with TRBD2 matching 9 bases. Germline V gene data show CDR1 as MNHEY and CDR2 as SVGEGT. The CDR3 length is 16 residues. The ends lost 6 bases at V and 3 bases at J; junction bases unmatched: 12. CDR3 amino acids: CASSLDAAGGHYEQYF. In DNA form, the CDR3 reads TGTGCCAGCAGCCTAGACGCGGCGGGGGGGCACTACGAGCAGTACTTC.

The gene calls are TRBV7-6 and TRBJ2-7; D possibly corresponds to TRBD1 (5 bases). Between the trimmed V and J ends, which lost 1 base and 3 bases, there was a span of 7 bases. The CDR3 has 13 residues. The germline gives CDR1 SGHVS, CDR2 FNYEAQ. CDR3 in DNA: TGTGCCAGCAGCTTAGGACAGATCTACGAGCAGTACTTC. It yields the protein CASSLGQIYEQYF. Full variable domain (remainder filled in from reference TRBV7-6 and TRBJ2-7): GAGVSQSPRYKVTKRGQDVALRCDPISGHVSLYWYRQALGQGPEFLTYFNYEAQQDKSGLPNDRFSAERPEGSISTLTIQRTEQRDSAMYRCASSLGQIYEQYFGPGTRLTVT.

V gene TRBV7-9 combines with J gene TRBJ2-5; D remains unclear. This CDR3 has 14 amino acids. The germline V gene encodes CDR1 SEHNR and CDR2 FQNEAQ (reference sequence). V lost 5 bases, J lost 2 bases, and 12 bases lay in between. CDR3 DNA: TGTGCCAGCAGCCCCGCTGACCATCAAGAGACCCAGTACTTC. This encodes CASSPADHQETQYF.

DNA for the CDR3: TGCGCCAGCACGGCCGGGGGGGCTGAGCAGTTCTTC. Translated: CASTAGGAEQFF. The chain recombines TRBV10-2 with TRBJ2-1; 8 bases are a match to TRBD2. The germline V gene has CDR1 WSHSY and CDR2 SAAADI. Trimming took 7 bases from V and 9 from J; bases not matched to a gene: 5. The length of the CDR3 is 12 residues.

The chain has TRBV7-6 and TRBJ1-2, with TRBD1 as a possible D gene (5 bases). Germline CDR1 reads SGHVS; CDR2 reads FNYEAQ. This CDR3 has 13 residues. Trimming stripped 3 bases from V and 7 bases from J, with 12 bases between. The CDR3 loop is CASSFMQGLGYTF. In DNA form, the CDR3 reads TGTGCCAGCAGCTTTATGCAGGGCCTTGGCTACACCTTC.

The rearrangement uses TRBV6-2 or TRBV6-3 and TRBJ1-6, with D perhaps TRBD1 (6 bases). Germline V gene sequence: CDR1 MNHEY, CDR2 SVGEGT. This CDR3 has 15 amino acids. With 0 bases removed from V and 8 bases from J, the gap between germline ends came to 11 bases. CDR3 sequence reads: CASSYSGTSDSPLHF. CDR3 DNA sequence: TGTGCCAGCAGTTACTCCGGGACATCAGATTCACCCCTCCACTTT.

The rearrangement uses TRBV4-3 and TRBJ1-2; no firm D call. V lost 0 bases and J 2 bases, leaving 7 bases between the germline ends. The germline CDR1 and CDR2 sequences are LGHNA and YSLEER. CDR3 length: 14 residues. The CDR3 DNA reads TGCGCCAGCAGCCAAGATTGGGGAAACTATGGCTACACCTTC. Translating gives CASSQDWGNYGYTF.

This clonotype has only one observation. This chain links TRBV6-4 with TRBJ1-5; TRBD1 is a possible D gene (5 bases). CDR3 length: 17 amino acids. The V end was cut by 7 bases, the J end by 0 bases, with 19 bases between. Germline loops: CDR1 MRHNA, CDR2 SNTAGT. The CDR3 loop is CASTAGGDPYSNQPQHF. In DNA, the CDR3 is TGTGCCAGCACCGCGGGAGGGGACCCTTATAGCAATCAGCCCCAGCATTTT.

The chain couples TRBV12-5 to TRBJ1-5; a possible D gene is TRBD1 (5 bases). Germline V lookup: CDR1 LGHNT, CDR2 FRNRAP. Trimming took 2 bases from V and 2 from J, leaving 10 bases between them. The CDR3 totals 15 residues. The CDR3 loop is CASGLLARGNQPQHF. CDR3 nucleotide sequence: TGTGCTAGTGGTTTGTTGGCCAGGGGCAATCAGCCCCAGCATTTT. Supplemented by reference TRBV12-5 and TRBJ1-5, the full variable domain reads DARVTQTPRHKVTEMGQEVTMRCQPILGHNTVFWYRQTMMQGLELLAYFRNRAPLDDSGMPKDRFSAEMPDATLATLKIQPSEPRDSAVYFCASGLLARGNQPQHFGDGTRLSIL.

This CDR3 is CASSRERAQETQYF. CDR3 sequence (DNA): TGTGCCAGCAGCAGAGAGCGGGCGCAAGAGACCCAGTACTTC. The J gene is TRBJ2-5, the V gene TRBV11-2; maybe TRBD2 (6 bases). V lost 5 bases to trimming and J lost 2 bases, with 12 bases between them. Germline V lookup: CDR1 SGHAT, CDR2 FQNNGV. The CDR3 has 14 residues.

The rearrangement links TRBV15 to TRBJ2-5; either TRBD1 or TRBD2 may fit D (6 bases each). The germline CDR1 and CDR2 sequences are LNHNV and YYDKDF (reference sequence). V was clipped by 3 bases and J by 4 bases, with 15 bases between them. The CDR3 has 15 residues. CDR3 amino acids: CATSSAKGGPETQYF. As DNA, the CDR3 is TGTGCCACCAGCAGCGCCAAAGGGGGGCCAGAGACCCAGTACTTC.

This chain uses TRBV7-2 with TRBJ1-4; possible D gene TRBD1, 6 bases. The CDR3 is 16 amino acids. Between the trimmed V and J ends, which lost 4 bases and 7 bases, there was a span of 19 bases. Germline CDR1 SGHTA, CDR2 FQGNSA. CDR3 loop: CASSSARRGRGEKLFF. The CDR3 bases are TGTGCCAGCAGCTCTGCCAGGCGGGGGCGAGGTGAAAAACTGTTTTTT. Using reference TRBV7-2 and TRBJ1-4 for the parts outside the CDR3, the full variable domain is GAGVSQSPSNKVTEKGKDVELRCDPISGHTALYWYRQSLGQGLEFLIYFQGNSAPDKSGLPSDRFSAERTGGSVSTLTIQRTQQEDSAVYLCASSSARRGRGEKLFFGSGTQLSVL.

The chain is built from TRBV20-1 and TRBJ1-5; 7 bases map to TRBD1. J lost 3 bases, V lost 5 bases, and 7 bases had no gene match. Per germline, CDR1 DFQATT and CDR2 SNEGSKA (reference sequence). This CDR3 region has 14 residues. The CDR3 sequence is CSAPGTASNQPQHF. CDR3 DNA: TGCAGTGCTCCCGGGACAGCCTCCAATCAGCCCCAGCATTTT.

The chain uses TRBV27 and TRBJ2-5; D may be TRBD2 (5 bases). Deletions cut 3 bases from V and 1 base from J, with 12 bases between. The CDR3 contains 15 residues. CDR1 is MNHEY and CDR2 is SMNVEV in the germline V gene (reference sequence). Here the CDR3 DNA reads TGTGCCAGCAGTTTTAACTCCGGGGTCCAAGAGACCCAGTACTTC. This codes for CASSFNSGVQETQYF.

V usage is TRBV29-1 and J usage is TRBJ2-7; the D is unclear. This CDR3 is 15 amino acids long. Germline V gives CDR1 SQVTM, CDR2 ANQGSEA. CDR3 in DNA: TGCAGTGCCTTTTCTACCGGGCTCAGCTCCTACGAGCAGTACTTC. It yields the protein CSAFSTGLSSYEQYF.

CDR3 bases: TGTGCCAGCGGGGGGGGCGCGGACGAGCAGTACTTC. This codes for CASGGGADEQYF. The rearrangement joins TRBV9 to TRBJ2-7; D is possibly TRBD2 (7 bases). Germline V gene sequence: CDR1 SGDLS, CDR2 YYNGEE. Between the trimmed V and J ends, which lost 7 bases and 5 bases, there was a span of 13 bases. The CDR3 is 12 residues long. The full variable domain, in which reference TRBV9 and TRBJ2-7 provide the parts outside the CDR3, is DSGVTQTPKHLITATGQRVTLRCSPRSGDLSVYWYQQSLDQGLQFLIQYYNGEERAKGNILERFSAQQFPDLHSELNLSSLELGDSALYFCASGGGADEQYFGPGTRLTVT.

This rearrangement joins TRBV7-8 to TRBJ1-1, with a weak D call TRBD1 (5 bases). The CDR3 contains 13 residues. Germline lookup yields CDR1 SGHVS and CDR2 FQNEAQ. Trimming took 0 bases from V and 4 from J, leaving 6 bases between them. The CDR3 nucleotides are TGTGCCAGCAGCTTAGCGAGGGGCACTGAAGCTTTCTTT. Its translation: CASSLARGTEAFF.

The chain joins TRBV27 to TRBJ1-6, with D tentatively TRBD1 (6 bases). The V end was cut by 2 bases, the J end by 7 bases, with 9 bases between. Germline-derived CDR1 and CDR2 are MNHEY and SMNVEV (reference sequence). The CDR3 contains 14 residues. The CDR3 spells CASSLGGANSPLHF. CDR3 in DNA: TGTGCCAGCAGTTTAGGGGGGGCGAATTCACCCCTCCACTTT.

V gene TRBV27 combines with J gene TRBJ1-1, with 7 bases aligning to TRBD1. Trimming removed 4 bases from V and 5 bases from J; junction bases left unmatched: 10. In germline, CDR1 is MNHEY, CDR2 SMNVEV (reference sequence). The CDR3 extends over 15 amino acids. CDR3 sequence: CASSSGWQGGTEAFF. DNA of the CDR3: TGTGCCAGCAGTTCCGGCTGGCAGGGGGGGACTGAAGCTTTCTTT.

V usage is TRBV20-1 and J usage is TRBJ2-7; 9 positions agree with TRBD1. The germline V gene encodes CDR1 DFQATT and CDR2 SNEGSKA (reference sequence). This CDR3 comprises 14 residues. V lost 3 bases to trimming and J lost 2 bases; unmatched junction nucleotides: 5. In DNA form, the CDR3 reads TGCAGTGCTAGGACAGGGGGAGATGCCTACGAGCAGTACTTC. It yields the protein CSARTGGDAYEQYF.

The chain links TRBV7-3 to TRBJ1-6; the match to TRBD1 covers 7 bases. V lost 4 bases, J lost 7 bases, and 7 bases stayed unmatched. CDR3 length: 15 residues. From germline, CDR1 is SGHTA and CDR2 FQGTGA. In nucleotides, the CDR3 is TGTGCCAGCAGCTCCTCCGGGACAGCAAATTCACCCCTCCACTTT. Its translation: CASSSSGTANSPLHF.

This clonotype has a single count. CDR3 protein: CASSTRTDYNEQFF. In DNA, the CDR3 is TGCGCCAGCAGCACCCGCACAGATTACAATGAGCAGTTCTTC. The V and J genes are TRBV4-3 and TRBJ2-1, with unresolved D. The CDR3 has 14 amino acids. Trimming stripped 5 bases from V and 4 bases from J, with 12 bases between. The germline CDR1 and CDR2 sequences are LGHNA and YSLEER.

The rearrangement uses TRBV14 and TRBJ2-3, with unresolved D. The V gene's germline CDR1 is SGHDN and CDR2 FVKESK. Trimming stripped 3 bases from V and 14 bases from J, with 15 bases between. This CDR3 contains 12 residues. CDR3 sequence reads: CASSQVGSRRYF. The CDR3 DNA follows: TGTGCCAGCAGCCAGGTCGGGTCGCGGAGGTATTTT.

The chain recombines TRBV29-1 with TRBJ1-2; 7 nucleotides match TRBD1. Losses at the gene ends were 3 bases for V and 3 bases for J; bases not matched to a gene: 7. CDR1 and CDR2 from the germline V gene are SQVTM and ANQGSEA. The CDR3 has 14 residues. CDR3 region: CSVEEAGGYYGYTF. Written as DNA, the CDR3 is TGCAGCGTTGAGGAGGCAGGGGGATACTATGGCTACACCTTC.

The chain joins TRBV4-1 to TRBJ2-5; D is tentatively TRBD1 or TRBD2 (5 bases each). The CDR3 loop spans 13 amino acids. Deletions cut 3 bases from V and 5 bases from J, with 10 bases between. Germline V gene data show CDR1 as MGHRA and CDR2 as YSYEKL. This chain's CDR3 is CASSQGRVETQYF. The DNA for the CDR3 is TGCGCCAGCAGCCAGGGGCGGGTGGAGACCCAGTACTTC.

This clonotype showed up just once. The V gene is TRBV11-1, the J gene TRBJ1-6; maybe TRBD1 (5 bases). V shed 5 bases and J shed 9 bases, with 8 bases lying between them. There are 12 residues in the CDR3. Germline V gives CDR1 SGHAT, CDR2 FQDESV (reference sequence). The CDR3 here is CASSDQGSPLHF. In nucleotides, the CDR3 is TGTGCCAGCAGCGATCAGGGTTCACCCCTCCACTTT.

V is TRBV29-1 and J is TRBJ2-1; 12 bases map to TRBD2. CDR1 is SQVTM, CDR2 ANQGSEA, per germline. J gave up 0 bases and V 5 bases, and 5 bases lay outside the gene matches. The CDR3 sequence is 16 residues long. CDR3: CSVFGLAGRSYNEQFF. DNA of the CDR3: TGCAGCGTTTTCGGACTAGCGGGGCGCTCCTACAATGAGCAGTTCTTC.

Only one count was recorded for this clonotype. This chain uses TRBV9 with TRBJ2-2, with no clear D. The germline CDR1 and CDR2 sequences are SGDLS and YYNGEE. V shed 6 bases and J shed 2 bases, with 20 bases lying between them. There are 17 residues in the CDR3. The DNA of the CDR3 is TGTGCCAGCACCTCCGAGGTGACTCGGGTAAACACCGGGGAGCTGTTTTTT. It is translated as CASTSEVTRVNTGELFF.